The sample holds a few counts of the clone carrying this TCR beta chain. What it binds is unknown. This entry comes from a study of identical twins. Study results and caveats: Out-of-frame alpha sequences common to twins exhibited a surplus of low generation probability. Fewer insertions were carried by abundant cord blood beta clonotypes, but none was seen in memory repertoires. Models came in too low on out-of-frame TCR alpha sharing in monozygotic twins.

The CDR3 is 14 residues long. The ends were cut back, 2 bases at V and 2 bases at J, with 8 bases in the middle. Germline V gene sequence: CDR1 LGHDT, CDR2 YNNKEL (reference sequence). TCRdb re-called the 5' RACE reads with MiXCR, one entry per CDR3 protein. This table has under 300,000 distinct CDR3 sequences, about 14% appearing once. Sequencing was done on a sample of memory (CD45RO+) T cells sorted from blood. The chain couples TRBV3-1 to TRBJ2-3; D gene unclear. The source is a woman younger than 30 in good health. CDR3 protein: CASSQYGVTDTQYF. CDR3 nucleotide sequence: TGTGCCAGCAGCCAATATGGGGTCACAGATACGCAGTATTTT.